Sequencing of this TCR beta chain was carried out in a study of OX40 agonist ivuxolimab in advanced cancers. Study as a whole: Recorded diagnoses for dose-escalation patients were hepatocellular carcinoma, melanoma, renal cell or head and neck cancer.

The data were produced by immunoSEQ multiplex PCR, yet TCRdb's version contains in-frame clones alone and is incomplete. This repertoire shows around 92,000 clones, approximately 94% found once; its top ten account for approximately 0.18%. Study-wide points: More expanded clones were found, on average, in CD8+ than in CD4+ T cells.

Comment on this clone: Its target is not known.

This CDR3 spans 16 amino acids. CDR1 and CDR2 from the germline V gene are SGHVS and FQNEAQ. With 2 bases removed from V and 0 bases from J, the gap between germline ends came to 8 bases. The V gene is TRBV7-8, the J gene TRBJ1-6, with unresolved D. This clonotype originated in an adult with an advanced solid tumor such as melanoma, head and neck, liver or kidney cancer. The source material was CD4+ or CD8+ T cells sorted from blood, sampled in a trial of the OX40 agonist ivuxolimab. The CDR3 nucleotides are TGTGCCAGCAGCTTAACTGCCAGCTCCTATAATTCACCCCTCCACTTT. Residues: CASSLTASSYNSPLHF.